This T cell receptor (beta chain) emerged from a study of blood T cell repertoires in COVID-19. As for the study in general: Acute and convalescent COVID-19 samples came from the United States, Italy and Spain.

TCRdb keeps only in-frame clones here, not all; method: immunoSEQ multiplex PCR. The sample has more than 200,000 clones; around 80% are singletons. This CDR3 contains 13 residues. V was pared by 7 bases and J by 9 bases, with 17 bases between. Germline V CDR1 and CDR2: SGHRS, YFSETQ. This sequence was found in a woman of 80 years or more with acute or convalescent COVID-19. The sample comprised peripheral blood. This chain connects TRBV5-1 to TRBJ2-1; weak D call: TRBD1 (5 bases). The CDR3 loop is CASHLRAASEQFF. The DNA of the CDR3 is TGCGCCAGCCACCTCAGGGCAGCTAGTGAGCAGTTCTTC.